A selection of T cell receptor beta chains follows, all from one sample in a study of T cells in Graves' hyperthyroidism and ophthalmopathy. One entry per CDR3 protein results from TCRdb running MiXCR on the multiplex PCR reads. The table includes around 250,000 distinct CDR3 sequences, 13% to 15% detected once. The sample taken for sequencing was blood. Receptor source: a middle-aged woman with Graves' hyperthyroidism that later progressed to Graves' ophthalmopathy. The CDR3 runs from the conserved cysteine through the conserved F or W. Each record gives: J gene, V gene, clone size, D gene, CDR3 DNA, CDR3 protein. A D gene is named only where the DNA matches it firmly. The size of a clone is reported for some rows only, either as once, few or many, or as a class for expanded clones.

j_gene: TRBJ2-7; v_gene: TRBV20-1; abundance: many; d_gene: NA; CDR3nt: TGCAGTGTTCAGAAAACCAACTCCTACGAGCAGTACTTC; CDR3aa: CSVQKTNSYEQYF
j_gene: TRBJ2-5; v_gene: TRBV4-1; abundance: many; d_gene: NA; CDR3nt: TGCGCCAGCAGCCAAGAATGGGACCCTCCACAATTTGGGACCCAGTACTTC; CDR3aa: CASSQEWDPPQFGTQYF
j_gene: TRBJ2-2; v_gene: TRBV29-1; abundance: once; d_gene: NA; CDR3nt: TGCAGCGTTATATACTCGCGGGGTATTGTTAACACCAGGGAGCTGTTTTTT; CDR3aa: CSVIYSRGIVNTRELFF
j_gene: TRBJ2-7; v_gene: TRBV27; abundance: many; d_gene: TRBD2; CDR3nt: TGTGCCAGCAGTAAGTCCTCTAGCGGGAGTGGGATTGGGATCTACGAGCAGTACTTC; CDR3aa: CASSKSSSGSGIGIYEQYF
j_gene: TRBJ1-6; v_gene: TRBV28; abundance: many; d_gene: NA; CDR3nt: TGTGCCAGCAGCGGTGCCGAGAATTCACCCCTCCACTTT; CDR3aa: CASSGAENSPLHF
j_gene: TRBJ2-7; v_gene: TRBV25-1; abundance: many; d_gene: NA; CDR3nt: TGTGCCAGCAGTCAGAAGCTTGTAGCAGGGGGGAAGAACGAGCAGTACTTC; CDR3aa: CASSQKLVAGGKNEQYF
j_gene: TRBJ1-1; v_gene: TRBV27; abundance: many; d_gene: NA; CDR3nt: TGTGCCAGCAGTTTACGCGGGCGGTTACTGACGGGCACTGAAGCTTTCTTT; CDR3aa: CASSLRGRLLTGTEAFF
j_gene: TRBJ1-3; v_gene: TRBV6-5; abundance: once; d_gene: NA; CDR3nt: TGTGCCAGCAGTCACGAAGGAAACACCATATATTTT; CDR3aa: CASSHEGNTIYF
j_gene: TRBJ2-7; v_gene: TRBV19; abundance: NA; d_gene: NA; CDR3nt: TGTGCCAGTAGTGCTCAGGGTCTCTCCTACGAGCAGTACTTC; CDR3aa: CASSAQGLSYEQYF
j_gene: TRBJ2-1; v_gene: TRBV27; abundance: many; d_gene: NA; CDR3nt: TGTGCCAGCATGCTTCTCTGGGGATCCTACAATGAGCAGTTCTTC; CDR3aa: CASMLLWGSYNEQFF
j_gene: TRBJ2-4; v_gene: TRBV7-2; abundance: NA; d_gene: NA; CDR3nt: TGTGCCAGCAGCAGACTAGTACAAAACATTCAGTACTTC; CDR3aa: CASSRLVQNIQYF
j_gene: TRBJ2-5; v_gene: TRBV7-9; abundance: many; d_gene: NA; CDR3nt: TGTGCCAGCAGCTTATGGCTAGCTGATCAAGAGACCCAGTACTTC; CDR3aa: CASSLWLADQETQYF
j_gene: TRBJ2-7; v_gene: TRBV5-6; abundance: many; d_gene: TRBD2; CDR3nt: TGTGCCAGCAGCTTCGGACTAGCGGGGAGTCGCTACGAGCAGTACTTC; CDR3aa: CASSFGLAGSRYEQYF
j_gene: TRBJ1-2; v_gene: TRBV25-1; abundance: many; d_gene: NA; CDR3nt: TGTGCCAGCAGTGGACCGGGGCATGGGGGCTACACCTTC; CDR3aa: CASSGPGHGGYTF
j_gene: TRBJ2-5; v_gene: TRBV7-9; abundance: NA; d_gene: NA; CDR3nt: TGTGCCAGCAGCTTAGTTGCATGGGGCATCCAAGAGACCCAGTACTTC; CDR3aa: CASSLVAWGIQETQYF
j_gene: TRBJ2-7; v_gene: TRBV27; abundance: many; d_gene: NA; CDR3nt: TGTGCCAGCAGTTTGGGCAGTATCTACGAGCAGTACTTC; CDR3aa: CASSLGSIYEQYF
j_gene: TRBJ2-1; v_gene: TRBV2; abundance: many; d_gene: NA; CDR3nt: TGTGCCAGCAGTTATAAACTGAGCTCAGGTGAGCAGTTCTTC; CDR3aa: CASSYKLSSGEQFF
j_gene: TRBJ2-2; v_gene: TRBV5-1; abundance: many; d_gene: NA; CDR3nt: TGCGCCAGCTCCAAGGGGTCGGGCACCGGGGAGCTGTTTTTT; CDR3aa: CASSKGSGTGELFF
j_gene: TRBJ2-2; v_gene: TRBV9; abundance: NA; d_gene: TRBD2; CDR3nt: TGTGCCAGCAGCGTATCCAGCGGGGTCACCGGGGAGCTGTTTTTT; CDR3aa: CASSVSSGVTGELFF
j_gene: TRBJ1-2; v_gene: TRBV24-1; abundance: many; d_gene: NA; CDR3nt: TGTGCCACCAGTGACCCAACAGGGCCAGGGTTCTATGGCTACACCTTC; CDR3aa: CATSDPTGPGFYGYTF
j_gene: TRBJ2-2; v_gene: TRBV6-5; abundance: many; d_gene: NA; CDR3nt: TGTGCCAGCAGTTATGCGGGGATCACCGGGGAGCTGTTTTTT; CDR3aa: CASSYAGITGELFF
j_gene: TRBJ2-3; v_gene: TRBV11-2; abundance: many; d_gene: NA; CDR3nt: TGTGCCAGCAGCTTAGAAGGAGTACCCCCTCACAATACGCAGTATTTT; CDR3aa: CASSLEGVPPHNTQYF
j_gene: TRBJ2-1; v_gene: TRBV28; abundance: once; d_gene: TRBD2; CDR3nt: TGTGCCAGCACTCTTAGTTGGGCGGGAGGCTACAATGAGCAGTTCTTC; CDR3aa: CASTLSWAGGYNEQFF
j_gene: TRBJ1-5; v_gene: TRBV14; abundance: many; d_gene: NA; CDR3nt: TGTGCCAGCAGCCAAGGCTACAGGGTCGGGGCTTATAGCAATCAGCCCCAGCATTTT; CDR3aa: CASSQGYRVGAYSNQPQHF
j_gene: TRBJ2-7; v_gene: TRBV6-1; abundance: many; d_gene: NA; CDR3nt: TGTGCCACCTCCAGAAAGGGTGACGAGCAGTACTTC; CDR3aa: CATSRKGDEQYF
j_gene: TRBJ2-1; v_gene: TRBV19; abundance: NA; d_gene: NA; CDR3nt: TGTGCCAGTAGTATAGGGACGATTGGGTTTGGGCAGTTCTTC; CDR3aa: CASSIGTIGFGQFF
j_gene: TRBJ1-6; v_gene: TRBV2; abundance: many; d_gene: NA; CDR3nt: TGTGCCAGCAGTGAGCTCCCCAGGGGCTATAATTCACCCCTCCACTTT; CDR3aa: CASSELPRGYNSPLHF
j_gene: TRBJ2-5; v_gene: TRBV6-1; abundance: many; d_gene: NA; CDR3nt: TGTGCCAGCGGCATACGGTGGGAGACCCAGTACTTC; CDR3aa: CASGIRWETQYF
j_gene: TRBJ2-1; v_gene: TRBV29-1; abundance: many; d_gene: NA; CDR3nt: TGCAGCGTTGAAGGTCCGGGAGCGGTCTACAATGAGCAGTTCTTC; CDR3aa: CSVEGPGAVYNEQFF
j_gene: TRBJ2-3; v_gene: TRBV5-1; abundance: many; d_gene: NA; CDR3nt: TGCGCCAGCAGCTGGGAATCCACAGATACGCAGTATTTT; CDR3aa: CASSWESTDTQYF
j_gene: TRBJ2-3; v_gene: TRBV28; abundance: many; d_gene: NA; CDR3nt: TGTGCCAGCAGTTTAAATAGAGGAGATACGCAGTATTTT; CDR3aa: CASSLNRGDTQYF
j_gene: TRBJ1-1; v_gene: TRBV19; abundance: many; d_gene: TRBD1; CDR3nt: TGTGCCAGTAGTGTGGGGACAGGGGCTGAAGCTTTCTTT; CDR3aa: CASSVGTGAEAFF
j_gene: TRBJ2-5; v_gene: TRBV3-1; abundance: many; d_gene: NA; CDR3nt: TGTGCCAGCAGCCCCCCGGGGGGCGACAGGACGAAAGAGACCCAGTACTTC; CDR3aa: CASSPPGGDRTKETQYF
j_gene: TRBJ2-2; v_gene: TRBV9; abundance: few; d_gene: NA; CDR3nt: TGTGCCAGCAGCGTAGTTGGCAGGGAGAACACCGGGGAGCTGTTTTTT; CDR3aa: CASSVVGRENTGELFF
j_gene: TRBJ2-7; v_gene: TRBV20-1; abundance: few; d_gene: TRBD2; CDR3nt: TGCAGTGCCGACGGACTAGCGGGAGTTTACGAGCAGTACTTC; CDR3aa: CSADGLAGVYEQYF
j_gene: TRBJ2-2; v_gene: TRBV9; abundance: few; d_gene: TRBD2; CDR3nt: TGTGCCAGCAGCGTAGGTCGCGGGAGGGTCACCGGGGAGCTGTTTTTT; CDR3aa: CASSVGRGRVTGELFF
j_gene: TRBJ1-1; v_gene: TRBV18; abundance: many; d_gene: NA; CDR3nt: TGTGCCAGCTCACCAAATCCCCGAAAGAACACTGAAGCTTTCTTT; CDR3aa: CASSPNPRKNTEAFF
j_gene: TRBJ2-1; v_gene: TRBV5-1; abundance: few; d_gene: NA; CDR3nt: TGCGCCAGCAGCTTGGTAGTTTCGGGAACCTACAATGAGCAGTTCTTC; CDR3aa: CASSLVVSGTYNEQFF
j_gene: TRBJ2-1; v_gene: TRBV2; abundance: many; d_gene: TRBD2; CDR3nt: TGTGCCAGCACCCGAAGGTCCTCTAGCGGGAGCTACAATGAGCAGTTCTTC; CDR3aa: CASTRRSSSGSYNEQFF
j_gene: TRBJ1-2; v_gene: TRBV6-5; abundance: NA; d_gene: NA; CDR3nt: TGTGCCAGCAGTTACGAGTCAGGGGTCGGCTACACCTTC; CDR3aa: CASSYESGVGYTF
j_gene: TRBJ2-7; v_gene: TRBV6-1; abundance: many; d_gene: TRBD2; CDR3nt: TGTGCCAGCAGTGGGACTAGCGGGAGCGCCTACGAGCAGTACTTC; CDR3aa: CASSGTSGSAYEQYF
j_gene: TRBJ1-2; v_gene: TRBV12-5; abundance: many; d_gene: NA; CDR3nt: TGTGCTAGTGGTTTAGAGTTGGCAGGGCCTTCGGTAAACTATGGCTACACCTTC; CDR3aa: CASGLELAGPSVNYGYTF
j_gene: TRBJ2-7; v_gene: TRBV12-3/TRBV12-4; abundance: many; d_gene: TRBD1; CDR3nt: TGTGCCAGCAGCGACAGGGGTGACGAGCAGTACTTC; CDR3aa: CASSDRGDEQYF
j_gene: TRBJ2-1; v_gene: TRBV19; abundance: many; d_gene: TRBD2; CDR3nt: TGTGCCAGTAGTATAGTCCGAACCACTAGCGGGACCACTTACAATGAGCAGTTCTTC; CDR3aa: CASSIVRTTSGTTYNEQFF
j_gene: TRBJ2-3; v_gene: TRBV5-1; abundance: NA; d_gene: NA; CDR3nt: TGCGCCAGCAGCTTGGGGAATAGCGGTTTATTCCGCACAGATACGCAGTATTTT; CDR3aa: CASSLGNSGLFRTDTQYF
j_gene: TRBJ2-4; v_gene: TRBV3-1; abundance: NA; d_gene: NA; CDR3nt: TGTGCCAGCAGCAACTGGTCCCCCCAGAAAGCCAAAAACATTCAGTACTTC; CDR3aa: CASSNWSPQKAKNIQYF
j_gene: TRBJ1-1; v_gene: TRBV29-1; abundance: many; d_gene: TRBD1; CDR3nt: TGCAGCGTTCAGACAGGGGTGAGCACTGAAGCTTTCTTT; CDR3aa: CSVQTGVSTEAFF
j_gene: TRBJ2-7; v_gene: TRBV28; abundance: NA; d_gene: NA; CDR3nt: TGTGCCAGCAGTTCCTTCGATCCCCCCGGGGCAGGTATCTCCTACGGGCAGTACTTC; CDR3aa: CASSSFDPPGAGISYGQYF
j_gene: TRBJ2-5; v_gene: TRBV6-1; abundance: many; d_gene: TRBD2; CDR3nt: TGTGCCAGCAGTGAATTAATAGCGGGAGAGACCCAGTACTTC; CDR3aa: CASSELIAGETQYF